Listed here are 31 T cell receptor beta chains from one sample, sequenced in a study of cytomegalovirus exposure and HLA in healthy donors. The PCR used 60 Vbeta and 13 Jbeta primers. Here immunoSEQ multiplex PCR was the method, and the copy in TCRdb shows in-frame clones only, minus some. The repertoire holds some 270,000 clones, with 80% as singletons. Sequencing was carried out using PBMCs. Source of these receptors: a girl aged 2-10 years in good health and CMV-seronegative.

This chain joins TRBV29-1 and TRBJ2-3, with TRBD2 matching over 16 bases. CDR1 is SQVTM, CDR2 ANQGSEA, per germline. The CDR3 runs 17 residues. Trimming took 7 bases from V and 4 from J; bases not matched to a gene: 11. The CDR3 loop is CSAEGLAGGPGADTQYF. For the CDR3, the DNA is TGCAGCGCCGAGGGACTAGCGGGAGGGCCAGGAGCAGATACGCAGTATTTT.

The V call is TRBV28, the J call TRBJ2-4, with 11 bases lining up with TRBD1. Germline lookup yields CDR1 MDHEN and CDR2 SYDVKM. J gave up 8 bases and V 5 bases, and 11 bases lay outside the gene matches. The CDR3 extends over 16 amino acids. CDR3 sequence reads: CASSPLDRGRRDIQYF. Here the CDR3 DNA reads TGTGCCAGCAGTCCACTGGACAGGGGGCGTAGGGACATTCAGTACTTC.

CDR3 coding DNA: TGTGCCAGCACTCCAACAGGGTACCATGAGCAGTTCTTC. This translates into CASTPTGYHEQFF. V is TRBV28 and J is TRBJ2-1, with a weak D call TRBD1 (6 bases). This CDR3 is 13 amino acids long. Germline CDR1 and CDR2: MDHEN and SYDVKM. Trimming removed 7 bases from V and 8 bases from J, with 15 bases in between. The variable domain in full, completed from reference TRBV28 and TRBJ2-1, reads DVKVTQSSRYLVKRTGEKVFLECVQDMDHENMFWYRQDPGLGLRLIYFSYDVKMKEKGDIPEGYSVSREKKERFSLILESASTNQTSMYLCASTPTGYHEQFFGPGTRLTVL.

This rearrangement joins TRBV10-3 to TRBJ2-7, with 7 bases aligning to TRBD1. Germline values: CDR1 ENHRY, CDR2 SYGVKD. Germline trimming cut 5 bases from V and 2 bases from J; bases unmatched to any gene: 6. This CDR3 has 14 residues. The CDR3 spells CAISWDRGPYEQYF. CDR3 bases: TGTGCCATCAGTTGGGACAGAGGCCCCTACGAGCAGTACTTC.

This sequence joins TRBV29-1 and TRBJ2-1; D might be TRBD1 (5 bases). CDR1 and CDR2 from the germline V gene are SQVTM and ANQGSEA. This CDR3 region has 18 residues. Trimming took 6 bases from V and 12 from J, leaving 36 bases between them. The CDR3 spells CSVDGEWTFQRGPRRQFF. In DNA, the CDR3 is TGCAGCGTCGATGGCGAATGGACATTTCAACGCGGACCGCGTAGGCAGTTCTTC.

In this sample, this clone turned up once. V gene TRBV28 combines with J gene TRBJ2-7; D not certain. The V and J ends lost 5 bases and 6 bases respectively, with 8 bases between them. The CDR3 consists of 11 residues. The germline CDR1 and CDR2 sequences are MDHEN and SYDVKM. The CDR3 protein is CASSPFSEQYF. The DNA of the CDR3 is TGTGCCAGCAGTCCCTTCTCCGAGCAGTACTTC.

This chain joins TRBV7-3 and TRBJ2-1, with 9 bases matching TRBD2. This CDR3 region has 17 residues. Germline V gives CDR1 SGHTA, CDR2 FQGTGA. With 1 base clipped from V and 6 bases from J, the junction kept 10 bases outside the gene matches. The CDR3 bases are TGTGCCAGCAGCTTAAACCCGGGACTAGCCGGGGCCAATGAGCAGTTCTTC. It specifies CASSLNPGLAGANEQFF.

The rearrangement links TRBV6-5 to TRBJ2-3, with 14 bases lining up with TRBD2. Germline V gene sequence: CDR1 MNHEY, CDR2 SVGAGI. The CDR3 sequence is 15 residues long. Trimming took 5 bases from V and 14 from J; bases not matched to a gene: 12. The CDR3 nucleotides are TGTGCCAGCAGTAAAGGGACTAGCGGGAGTAACTTTTTGTATTTT. Translating it yields CASSKGTSGSNFLYF.

As DNA, the CDR3 is TGTGCCAGCAGTATAAAGCTGAACACTGAAGCTTTCTTT. This codes for CASSIKLNTEAFF. This chain joins TRBV27 and TRBJ1-1; D call uncertain. Trimming removed 5 bases at V and 0 bases at J, with 7 bases between. In germline, CDR1 is MNHEY, CDR2 SMNVEV (reference sequence). The CDR3 has 13 residues.

The chain has TRBV11-2 and TRBJ2-5, with D unresolved. There are 14 residues in the CDR3. V was shortened by 5 bases and J by 5 bases, with 15 bases between the two germline ends. The germline V gene has CDR1 SGHAT and CDR2 FQNNGV. CDR3 nucleotides: TGTGCCAGCAGCACCGGCCCCTACGGGGAGACCCAGTACTTC. Translated, it gives CASSTGPYGETQYF.

The J gene is TRBJ1-6, the V gene TRBV28; TRBD1 might be the D (5 bases). The V gene lost 4 bases and the J gene lost 10 bases, with 17 bases spanning the gap. This CDR3 spans 15 amino acids. Germline CDR1 reads MDHEN; CDR2 reads SYDVKM. CDR3 residues: CASSSFSGDWSPLHF. The CDR3 coding sequence is TGTGCCAGCAGTTCCTTCTCGGGGGATTGGTCACCCCTCCACTTT.

This chain links TRBV30 with TRBJ1-6, with D unresolved. Trimming removed 3 bases from V and 7 bases from J, with 16 bases in between. This CDR3 spans 15 amino acids. The V gene's germline CDR1 is GTSNPN and CDR2 SVGIG (reference sequence). DNA of the CDR3: TGTGCCTGGAGCGGTTGGGCAGGAGGGAATTCACCCCTCCACTTT. This gives the protein CAWSGWAGGNSPLHF.

This rearrangement joins TRBV5-4 to TRBJ2-5, with D possibly matching TRBD2 (7 bases). Trimming shortened V by 4 bases and J by 3 bases, and 16 bases separated the two germline ends. Germline loops: CDR1 SGHNT, CDR2 YYREEE (reference sequence). This CDR3 has 15 amino acids. The CDR3 reads CASSREGGLEETQYF. DNA of the CDR3: TGTGCCAGCAGCCGTGAGGGGGGGCTCGAAGAGACCCAGTACTTC. Full variable domain (remainder filled in from reference TRBV5-4 and TRBJ2-5): ETGVTQSPTHLIKTRGQQVTLRCSSQSGHNTVSWYQQALGQGPQFIFQYYREEENGRGNFPPRFSGLQFPNYSSELNVNALELDDSALYLCASSREGGLEETQYFGPGTRLLVL.

The genes are TRBV16 and TRBJ2-2; D is unclear. Trimming left V 4 bases short and J 5 bases short, with 8 bases between. Germline CDR1 and CDR2: KGHSY and FQNENV. The CDR3 runs to 13 residues. The CDR3 spells CASSPKVTGELFF. The CDR3 region has the DNA TGTGCCAGCAGCCCTAAAGTGACCGGGGAGCTGTTTTTT.

The chain joins TRBV4-1 to TRBJ2-1; D remains ambiguous. The CDR3 extends over 11 amino acids. With 4 bases removed from V and 8 bases from J, the gap between germline ends came to 6 bases. CDR1 and CDR2 (germline): MGHRA, YSYEKL. The DNA for the CDR3 is TGCGCCAGCAGCCGCGTCGATGAGCAGTTCTTC. Translated, it gives CASSRVDEQFF.

The rearrangement links TRBV5-4 to TRBJ1-2; no firm D call. CDR3 length: 15 residues. The germline V gene encodes CDR1 SGHNT and CDR2 YYREEE (reference sequence). Trimming removed 0 bases at V and 1 base at J, with 10 bases between. CDR3 coding DNA: TGTGCCAGCAGCTTGGCTGCATTCAGTAACTATGGCTACACCTTC. Its translation: CASSLAAFSNYGYTF.

This clone was seen a handful of times. The chain uses TRBV28 and TRBJ2-6; D uncertain. Germline V gene lookup returns CDR1 MDHEN and CDR2 SYDVKM. The germline V and J ends were trimmed by 6 bases and 2 bases, with 11 bases remaining between them. CDR3 length: 15 amino acids. DNA for the CDR3: TGTGCCAGCAGCGAACGGGTAACTGGGGCCAACGTCCTGACTTTC. Translation gives CASSERVTGANVLTF.

This chain connects TRBV5-1 to TRBJ2-1; D remains ambiguous. Per germline, CDR1 SGHRS and CDR2 YFSETQ. The length of the CDR3 is 14 residues. V was pared by 7 bases and J by 0 bases, with 11 bases between. The DNA for the CDR3 is TGCGCCAGCTCTTGGTCGAGCTCCTACAATGAGCAGTTCTTC. As protein: CASSWSSSYNEQFF.

The V and J genes are TRBV5-1 and TRBJ2-1, with TRBD1 matching 8 bases. The V segment lost 1 base and the J segment 6 bases; nucleotides outside the gene matches: 6. Germline assignment: CDR1 SGHRS and CDR2 YFSETQ. The CDR3 contains 15 residues. The CDR3 spells CASSLFGQGINEQFF. The CDR3 coding sequence is TGCGCCAGCAGCTTGTTCGGACAGGGAATCAATGAGCAGTTCTTC.

The gene calls are TRBV6-5 and TRBJ1-5; 7 bases align to TRBD1. In germline, CDR1 is MNHEY, CDR2 SVGAGI. Trimming cost V 2 bases and J 0 bases; bases outside gene matches: 1. The CDR3 contains 15 residues. The CDR3 protein is CASSYRGHSNQPQHF. The CDR3 region has the DNA TGTGCCAGCAGTTACAGGGGGCATAGCAATCAGCCCCAGCATTTT.

The chain links TRBV2 to TRBJ1-5; tentative D call: TRBD1 (6 bases). V dropped 7 bases and J dropped 0 bases, with 10 bases sitting between them. The CDR3 is 14 amino acids. Per germline, CDR1 SNHLY and CDR2 FYNNEI. The CDR3 region is CASTDSDSNQPQHF. The DNA of the CDR3 is TGTGCCAGCACGGACAGCGATAGCAATCAGCCCCAGCATTTT.

V usage is TRBV5-1 and J usage is TRBJ2-5, with TRBD2 as a possible D gene (6 bases). Trimming removed 0 bases from V and 1 base from J, with 10 bases in between. CDR3 length: 15 residues. Germline CDR1 and CDR2: SGHRS and YFSETQ. CDR3 nucleotide sequence: TGCGCCAGCAGCTTGGAGGGAGGCACCCAAGAGACCCAGTACTTC. Translated: CASSLEGGTQETQYF.

The DNA of the CDR3 is TGTGCCAGCAGCTTAAACCGGGACAGGGGCACTGAAGCTTTCTTT. Its translation: CASSLNRDRGTEAFF. The J gene is TRBJ1-1, the V gene TRBV7-3; 10 positions match TRBD1. V lost 1 base to trimming and J lost 4 bases; unmatched junction nucleotides: 3. Germline values: CDR1 SGHTA, CDR2 FQGTGA. The CDR3 runs to 15 residues.

The chain is built from TRBV30 and TRBJ1-2; 9 bases match TRBD1. V lost 5 bases to trimming and J lost 5 bases; unmatched junction nucleotides: 15. The CDR3 contains 16 residues. The germline CDR1 and CDR2 sequences are GTSNPN and SVGIG (reference sequence). CDR3 nucleotides: TGTGCCTGGGTTCGTAGGGACAGGGACCTGAGTTATGGCTACACCTTC. Amino acid sequence: CAWVRRDRDLSYGYTF.

The chain combines TRBV6-1 with TRBJ2-2; the match to TRBD1 covers 7 bases. The CDR3 is 15 amino acids. V dropped 11 bases and J dropped 7; count of bases not matched to a gene: 16. Per the germline V gene, CDR1 is MNHNS and CDR2 is SASEGT. Here the CDR3 reads CAAHDREKGIGELFF. CDR3 DNA sequence: TGTGCCGCCCATGACAGGGAAAAAGGGATCGGGGAGCTGTTTTTT.

The chain has TRBV19 and TRBJ1-1, with D unclear. The CDR3 loop spans 14 amino acids. Germline lookup yields CDR1 LNHDA and CDR2 SQIVND (reference sequence). V was pared by 5 bases and J by 1 base, with 11 bases between. CDR3 coding DNA: TGTGCCAGTAGTTTTGGCAACGAGAACACTGAAGCTTTCTTT. It specifies CASSFGNENTEAFF.

This clone was seen just once. The J gene is TRBJ2-5, the V gene TRBV5-6; 7 bases are shared with TRBD2. V lost 2 bases to trimming and J lost 1 base; unmatched junction nucleotides: 5. The CDR3 has 15 residues. The germline V gene has CDR1 SGHDT and CDR2 YYEEEE. CDR3 DNA sequence: TGTGCCAGCAGCTTTCTTAGCGGGCCCCAAGAGACCCAGTACTTC. As protein: CASSFLSGPQETQYF. Variable domain in full (rest from reference TRBV5-6 and TRBJ2-5): DAGVTQSPTHLIKTRGQQVTLRCSPKSGHDTVSWYQQALGQGPQFIFQYYEEEERQRGNFPDRFSGHQFPNYSSELNVNALLLGDSALYLCASSFLSGPQETQYFGPGTRLLVL.

This clone was observed a handful of times. The chain carries TRBV29-1 and TRBJ2-3; 8 bases align to TRBD1. Germline CDR1 reads SQVTM; CDR2 reads ANQGSEA. The CDR3 spans 12 residues. Trimming at V came to 6 bases and at J to 6 bases, leaving 5 bases not matched to a gene. The CDR3 bases are TGCAGCGTACCGGGACAGGTCGATACGCAGTATTTT. Protein: CSVPGQVDTQYF.

The DNA of the CDR3 is TGTGCCAGCAGTACAAGGCGGCGGGGAGGTTCCACAGATACGCAGTATTTT. It encodes CASSTRRRGGSTDTQYF. This chain uses TRBV2 with TRBJ2-3, with a possible D match to TRBD2 (6 bases). This CDR3 is 17 amino acids long. Germline CDR1 is SNHLY and CDR2 is FYNNEI. V lost 5 bases to trimming and J lost 2 bases, with 20 bases between them.

This rearrangement joins TRBV7-9 to TRBJ1-1, with D perhaps TRBD1 (6 bases). Germline V gene lookup returns CDR1 SEHNR and CDR2 FQNEAQ (reference sequence). This CDR3 spans 15 amino acids. Trimming left V 5 bases short and J 3 bases short, with 16 bases between. CDR3 sequence (DNA): TGTGCCAGCAGCGGCAGGGGTTGGGGAGACACTGAAGCTTTCTTT. Translated: CASSGRGWGDTEAFF.

The chain joins TRBV6-5 to TRBJ2-5; a possible D gene is TRBD2 (6 bases). Germline V lookup: CDR1 MNHEY, CDR2 SVGAGI. The V gene lost 7 bases and the J gene lost 2 bases, with 17 bases spanning the gap. The length of the CDR3 is 15 residues. CDR3 nucleotides: TGTGCCAGCAAGAGGGGAGGAGTAAAGCAAGAGACCCAGTACTTC. This translates into CASKRGGVKQETQYF.